This T cell receptor (beta chain) was identified in a study of radiation and T cells in renal cell carcinoma. General study results and limits: Without pretreatment biopsies, baseline tumor clonotype presence was undetermined. From baseline, blood top tumor clonotypes peaked at 2 weeks post-radiation.

TCRdb's copy holds only in-frame clones and misses some; the assay was immunoSEQ multiplex PCR. The sample comprises 140,000 or so clones, about 86% of which are singletons, and 15% to 20% rests with the top ten. This CDR3 has 15 residues. Trimming removed 4 bases from V and 2 bases from J; junction bases left unmatched: 6. The germline V gene encodes CDR1 SGHNT and CDR2 YYREEE (reference sequence). In regard to this clone: No antigen is known for it. Other DNA sequences of this sample code for an identical CDR3.

The sample's time point: blood 4 weeks post-SBRT, at nephrectomy. This sample's treatment: 15 Gy SBRT to primary tumor, nephrectomy 4 weeks later. Nephrectomy followed 15 Gy stereotactic body radiation by 4 weeks. Serial blood draws occurred at baseline and 2 and 4 weeks post-SBRT. The rearrangement joins TRBV5-4 to TRBJ1-1; the match to TRBD1 covers 9 bases. Here the sequenced sample was blood, taken from a patient whose treatment included radiotherapy and nephrectomy. The source is a woman in her forties or fifties with renal cell carcinoma. This chain's CDR3 is CASSLRGQGNTEAFF. The CDR3 coding sequence is TGTGCCAGCAGCCTCCGGGGACAGGGAAACACTGAAGCTTTCTTT.